The next 18 T cell receptor beta chains were all read from a single sample in a study of blood T cell repertoires in COVID-19. Produced via immunoSEQ multiplex PCR; TCRdb's table is partial and in-frame only. The data contain 270,000 or so clones, 65% to 90% of them singletons. Sequenced sample: peripheral blood. The receptor source for this set is a human donor in a cohort sampled during active COVID-19.

In DNA, the CDR3 is TGTGCCAGCAGCCGACTAGCGGTTTACAATGAGCAGTTCTTC. This codes for CASSRLAVYNEQFF. The chain has TRBV14 and TRBJ2-1; 9 nucleotides line up with TRBD2. With 4 bases clipped from V and 4 bases from J, the junction kept 2 bases outside the gene matches. Looked up from germline, CDR1 is SGHDN and CDR2 is FVKESK. The CDR3 is made up of 14 amino acids.

V is TRBV2 and J is TRBJ1-1; TRBD1 matches 9 bases. CDR1 and CDR2 (germline): SNHLY, FYNNEI. V trimming: 6 bases; J trimming: 11 bases; junction bases outside the gene matches: 4. CDR3 length: 11 residues. CDR3 region: CASRTGGFAFF. In DNA, the CDR3 is TGTGCCAGCAGGACAGGGGGATTCGCTTTCTTT.

The rearrangement links TRBV7-2 to TRBJ1-1; 8 nucleotides align to TRBD1. Germline V gene data show CDR1 as SGHTA and CDR2 as FQGNSA. There are 15 residues in the CDR3. V shed 4 bases, J shed 6 bases, and the junction held 10 bases outside the gene matches. CDR3 nucleotide sequence: TGTGCCAGCAGCTCCCGACAGGGGACTGCCTCTGAAGCTTTCTTT. It specifies CASSSRQGTASEAFF.

In its sample, this clone was seen once. This sequence joins TRBV7-3 and TRBJ1-1, with D possibly matching TRBD1 (6 bases). This CDR3 is 13 amino acids long. CDR1 and CDR2 (germline): SGHTA, FQGTGA. V was trimmed by 5 bases and J by 2 bases, leaving 9 bases between them. The CDR3 DNA sequence: TGTGCCAGCAGCCGACAGGATAACACTGAAGCTTTCTTT. Residues: CASSRQDNTEAFF.

The chain has TRBV12-3 or TRBV12-4 and TRBJ2-5; weak D call: TRBD1 (5 bases). The CDR3 extends over 13 amino acids. V was pared by 6 bases and J by 5 bases, with 13 bases between. CDR3 DNA sequence: TGTGCCAGCAGCCCACAGGTCGGGGAGACCCAGTACTTC. Its protein product is CASSPQVGETQYF.

This rearrangement joins TRBV2 to TRBJ2-1, with D perhaps TRBD2 (5 bases). The V end lost 10 bases, the J end lost 2 bases, and 27 bases lay between the germline ends. The CDR3 is made up of 18 amino acids. Germline V gives CDR1 SNHLY, CDR2 FYNNEI. CDR3 amino acids: CAIRGSPGKRAAYNEQFF. The CDR3, as DNA: TGTGCCATCAGAGGGTCTCCGGGGAAGCGAGCCGCCTACAATGAGCAGTTCTTC. Filled out from reference TRBV2 and TRBJ2-1, the complete variable domain reads EPEVTQTPSHQVTQMGQEVILRCVPISNHLYFYWYRQILGQKVEFLVSFYNNEISEKSEIFDDQFSVERPDGSNFTLKIRSTKLEDSAMYFCAIRGSPGKRAAYNEQFFGPGTRLTVL.

J is TRBJ1-2 and V is TRBV11-2; 8 bases fit TRBD1. This CDR3 comprises 14 residues. Germline V gene sequence: CDR1 SGHAT, CDR2 FQNNGV. V was pared by 0 bases and J by 7 bases, with 4 bases of the junction left unmatched. CDR3 nucleotide sequence: TGTGCCAGCAGCTTAGACCAGGGGGCAGGTGGCTACACCTTC. Protein: CASSLDQGAGGYTF.

V is TRBV28 and J is TRBJ2-1; 10 bases match TRBD2. V lost 5 bases to trimming and J lost 5 bases; unmatched junction nucleotides: 3. There are 14 residues in the CDR3. Germline assignment: CDR1 MDHEN and CDR2 SYDVKM. The CDR3: CASSGLAVDNEQFF. DNA for the CDR3: TGTGCCAGCAGTGGACTAGCGGTAGACAATGAGCAGTTCTTC.

The V gene is TRBV7-2, the J gene TRBJ2-3; D perhaps matches TRBD2 (6 bases). In germline, CDR1 is SGHTA, CDR2 FQGNSA. Deletions cut 2 bases from V and 0 bases from J, with 12 bases between. The CDR3 has 16 amino acids. DNA for the CDR3: TGTGCCAGCAGCTTAAAGAGCGGGTCCAGCACAGATACGCAGTATTTT. Translating it yields CASSLKSGSSTDTQYF.

The chain links TRBV30 to TRBJ1-5; no definite D call. CDR1 is GTSNPN, CDR2 SVGIG, per germline (reference sequence). There are 13 residues in the CDR3. The ends were cut back, 2 bases at V and 3 bases at J, with 8 bases in the middle. CDR3 nucleotide sequence: TGTGCCTGGAGTCCAAGCCACAATCAGCCCCAGCATTTT. This encodes CAWSPSHNQPQHF.

This chain links TRBV6-5 with TRBJ1-1, with D hard to call. Looked up from germline, CDR1 is MNHEY and CDR2 is SVGAGI. The CDR3 has 11 residues. The V end was cut by 5 bases, the J end by 6 bases, with 7 bases between. The CDR3 here is CASSTTAEAFF. The CDR3 nucleotides are TGTGCCAGCAGTACCACAGCTGAAGCTTTCTTT.

The chain carries TRBV9 and TRBJ2-7, with TRBD2 identical over 9 bases. The CDR3 runs to 16 residues. Looked up from germline, CDR1 is SGDLS and CDR2 is YYNGEE. V was pared by 0 bases and J by 3 bases, with 7 bases of the junction left unmatched. CDR3 region: CASSVGRLAENYEQYF. As DNA, the CDR3 is TGTGCCAGCAGCGTAGGGAGACTAGCGGAGAACTACGAGCAGTACTTC.

This clone was seen a few times. This chain links TRBV7-2 with TRBJ2-3; D unclear. CDR3 size: 13 residues. Germline CDR1 reads SGHTA; CDR2 reads FQGNSA. With 5 bases removed from V and 2 bases from J, the gap between germline ends came to 8 bases. The DNA for the CDR3 is TGTGCCAGCAGCCTCCAGGTCACAGATACGCAGTATTTT. It codes for CASSLQVTDTQYF.

The chain carries TRBV20-1 and TRBJ1-5; the match to TRBD1 covers 9 bases. The V gene's germline CDR1 is DFQATT and CDR2 SNEGSKA (reference sequence). This CDR3 comprises 15 residues. After removal of 3 bases from V and 7 bases from J, the junction contained 10 bases not matched to a gene. The DNA of the CDR3 is TGCAGTGCTAGTCGGAACAGGGGGCAGGGACAGCCCCAGCATTTT. Translated, it gives CSASRNRGQGQPQHF.

This clone was counted a few times. V and J are TRBV11-2 and TRBJ2-7; D remains ambiguous. The CDR3 totals 14 residues. Trimming shortened V by 0 bases and J by 0 bases, and 6 bases separated the two germline ends. The V gene's germline CDR1 is SGHAT and CDR2 FQNNGV. CDR3 coding DNA: TGTGCCAGCAGCTTAGATCGTAGCTCCTACGAGCAGTACTTC. Its protein is CASSLDRSSYEQYF.

About this clone: Distinct nucleotide sequences in the sample also encode this CDR3. The rearrangement uses TRBV18 and TRBJ2-7, with TRBD2 as a possible D gene (6 bases). Trimming took off 3 bases at V and 1 base at J, with 7 bases between the two ends. Per the germline V gene, CDR1 is KGHSH and CDR2 is LQKENI. The CDR3 consists of 13 residues. The CDR3 here is CASSPRDSYEQYF. CDR3 nucleotide sequence: TGTGCCAGCTCACCGCGGGATTCCTACGAGCAGTACTTC.

The chain carries TRBV7-9 and TRBJ1-3, with D perhaps matching TRBD1 (5 bases). The germline V and J ends were trimmed by 3 bases and 4 bases, with 13 bases remaining between them. CDR1 and CDR2 (germline): SEHNR, FQNEAQ (reference sequence). The length of the CDR3 is 15 residues. The CDR3 DNA reads as TGTGCCAGCAGCTTCGGGGGAACCGCGGGAAACACCATATATTTT. It encodes CASSFGGTAGNTIYF.

This sequence joins TRBV7-3 and TRBJ2-2; perhaps TRBD2 as D (5 bases). V lost 5 bases, J lost 6 bases, and 25 bases lay in between. Germline assignment: CDR1 SGHTA and CDR2 FQGTGA. The CDR3 runs to 18 residues. This CDR3 is CASSPRGLNLVVPGELFF. The CDR3 DNA reads TGTGCCAGCAGCCCCCGCGGGCTTAACTTAGTCGTGCCCGGGGAGCTGTTTTTT.